The sequence of this T cell receptor (beta chain) was determined in a study of regulatory T cells in long-lasting Graves disease. Germline CDR1 reads SGHRS; CDR2 reads YFSETQ. J lost 1 base, V lost 6 bases, and 7 bases had no gene match. This CDR3 has 15 amino acids. This clonotype was detected ten times or more. Library construction for TCR beta used iRepertoire HTBI primers and Arm-PCR of CDR3 regions. In TCRdb, the multiplex PCR reads were re-called with MiXCR into one record per CDR3 protein. Of some 350,000 distinct CDR3 sequences in the sample, 15% to 20% are singletons; the top ten hold 20% to 25%. Time point reported: newly diagnosed GD, antithyroid drugs for less than 3 months. Making the TCR library involved RNA that had been extracted from PBMCs. The same specimen was also included in a second study, on T cells in Graves' hyperthyroidism and ophthalmopathy. That paper notes: Blood also held most thyroid clonotypes expanded beyond 0.001.

This sequence originates from a woman younger than 35 with Graves disease. The chain joins TRBV5-1 to TRBJ2-3, with 8 bases lining up with TRBD2. The material was peripheral blood mononuclear cells (PBMCs), obtained at new diagnosis, from a patient treated with antithyroid drugs. The CDR3 reads CASTLRGVGTDTQYF. The CDR3 bases are TGCGCCAGCACTCTGCGGGGGGTCGGCACAGATACGCAGTATTTT.